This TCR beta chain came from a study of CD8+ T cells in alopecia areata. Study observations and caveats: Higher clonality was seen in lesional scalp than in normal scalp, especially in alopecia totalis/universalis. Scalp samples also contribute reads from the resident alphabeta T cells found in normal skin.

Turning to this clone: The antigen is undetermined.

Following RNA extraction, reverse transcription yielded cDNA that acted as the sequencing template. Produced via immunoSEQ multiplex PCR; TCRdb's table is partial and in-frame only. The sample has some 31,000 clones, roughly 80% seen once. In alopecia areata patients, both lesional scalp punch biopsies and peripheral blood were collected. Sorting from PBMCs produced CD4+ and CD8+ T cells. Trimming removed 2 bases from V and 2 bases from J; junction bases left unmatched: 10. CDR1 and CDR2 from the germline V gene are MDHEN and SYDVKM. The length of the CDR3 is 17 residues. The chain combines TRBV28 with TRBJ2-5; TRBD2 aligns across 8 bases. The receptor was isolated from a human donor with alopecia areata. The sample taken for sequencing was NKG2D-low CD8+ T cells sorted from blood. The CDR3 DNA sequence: TGTGCCAGCAGTTTAATTGGAGCGGGGGCGACTCAAGAGACCCAGTACTTC. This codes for CASSLIGAGATQETQYF.